This T cell receptor beta chain was profiled in a study of blood T cell repertoires in COVID-19. In the study overall: Nucleic acid was either cDNA or gDNA, and it came from T cells, B-cell-depleted T cells, or PBMCs.

Germline V gene data show CDR1 as MGHDK and CDR2 as SYGVNS. The CDR3 runs to 15 residues. Trimming at V came to 6 bases and at J to 8 bases, leaving 10 bases not matched to a gene. This table comes from immunoSEQ multiplex PCR, and its TCRdb copy is limited to in-frame clones, with some not included. The sample lists 150,000 to 200,000 clones, approximately 85% occurring once. This receptor was obtained from a man older than 75 with COVID-19, enrolled during active disease. The specimen was peripheral blood. V usage is TRBV25-1 and J usage is TRBJ2-1; 10 bases agree with TRBD2. CDR3 sequence (DNA): TGTGCCAGCAGCCCGACAAGCGGGGGGGCTGATGAGCAGTTCTTC. Translating it yields CASSPTSGGADEQFF.